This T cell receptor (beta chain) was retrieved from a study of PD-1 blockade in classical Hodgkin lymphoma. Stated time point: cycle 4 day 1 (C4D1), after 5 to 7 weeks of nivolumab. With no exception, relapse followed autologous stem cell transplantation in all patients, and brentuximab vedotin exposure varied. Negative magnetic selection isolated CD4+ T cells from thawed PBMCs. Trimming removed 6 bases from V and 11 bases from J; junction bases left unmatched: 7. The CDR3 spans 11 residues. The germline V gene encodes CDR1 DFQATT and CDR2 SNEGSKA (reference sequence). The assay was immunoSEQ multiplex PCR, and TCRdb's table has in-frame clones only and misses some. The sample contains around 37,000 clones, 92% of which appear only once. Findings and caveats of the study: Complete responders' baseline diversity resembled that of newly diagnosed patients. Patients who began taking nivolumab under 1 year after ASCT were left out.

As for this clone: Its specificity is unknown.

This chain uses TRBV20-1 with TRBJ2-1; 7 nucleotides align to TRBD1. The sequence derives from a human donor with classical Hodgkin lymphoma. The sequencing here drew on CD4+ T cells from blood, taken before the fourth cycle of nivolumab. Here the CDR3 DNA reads TGCAGTGCCCTCTACAGGGGACAGCAGTTCTTC. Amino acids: CSALYRGQQFF.